These T cell receptor beta chains were read from a single sample in a study of blood T cells in healthy people across ages. TCRdb reanalysed the 5' RACE reads using MiXCR and keeps one entry per CDR3 protein. Of under 850,000 distinct CDR3 sequences listed, 36% were seen once; the top ten hold about an eighth. Material: blood. These receptors were collected from a man younger than 35 in good health. Both conserved end residues are part of each CDR3. The D gene is left open where the match is weak. Size values are once, few and many counts, or a class for expanded clones, and some rows have none.

v_call: TRBV12-3/TRBV12-4
j_call: TRBJ1-2
cdr3_length: 14
d_call: -
clone_size: many
cdr3_nt: TGTGCCAGCAGTAAGGGGAGGACTAACTATGGCTACACCTTC
cdr3_aa: CASSKGRTNYGYTF

v_call: TRBV28
j_call: TRBJ2-6
cdr3_length: 18
d_call: -
clone_size: -
cdr3_nt: TGTGCCAGCAGTTTTTCCCCCGCAGGGCCCTCTGGGGCCAACGTCCTGACTTTC
cdr3_aa: CASSFSPAGPSGANVLTF

v_call: TRBV12-3/TRBV12-4
j_call: TRBJ2-3
cdr3_length: 14
d_call: -
clone_size: -
cdr3_nt: TGTGCCAGCAGTTTAGCGGCTAGGGCAGGTACGCAGTATTTT
cdr3_aa: CASSLAARAGTQYF

v_call: TRBV9
j_call: TRBJ2-3
cdr3_length: 14
d_call: -
clone_size: few
cdr3_nt: TGTGCCAGCAGCGTATTCGGGGCGACAGATACGCAGTATTTT
cdr3_aa: CASSVFGATDTQYF

v_call: TRBV11-1
j_call: TRBJ1-1
cdr3_length: 14
d_call: -
clone_size: few
cdr3_nt: TGTGCCAGCAGCCGAATTCAGAGTAACGCTGAAGCTTTCTTT
cdr3_aa: CASSRIQSNAEAFF

v_call: TRBV6-5
j_call: TRBJ1-1
cdr3_length: 15
d_call: -
clone_size: few
cdr3_nt: TGTGCCAGCAGTACAGAGTACAGGGTCGCCACTGAAGCTTTCTTT
cdr3_aa: CASSTEYRVATEAFF

v_call: TRBV6-5
j_call: TRBJ2-5
cdr3_length: 16
d_call: TRBD2
clone_size: few
cdr3_nt: TGTGCCAGCAGTTACTCGTCGGGACTAGCGGTAGAGACCCAGTACTTC
cdr3_aa: CASSYSSGLAVETQYF

v_call: TRBV12-3/TRBV12-4
j_call: TRBJ1-2
cdr3_length: 13
d_call: -
clone_size: -
cdr3_nt: TGTGCCAGCAGTTTCGGAGGGGGGGAAGGCTACACCTTC
cdr3_aa: CASSFGGGEGYTF

v_call: TRBV4-1
j_call: TRBJ2-7
cdr3_length: 15
d_call: -
clone_size: few
cdr3_nt: TGCGCCAGCAGCCAAGGGCAGGGGCCTCAAGAGGCCCAGTACTTC
cdr3_aa: CASSQGQGPQEAQYF

v_call: TRBV5-5
j_call: TRBJ2-1
cdr3_length: 13
d_call: -
clone_size: -
cdr3_nt: TGTGCCAGCAGCTTGGCGGGCAGCGATGAGCAGTTCTTC
cdr3_aa: CASSLAGSDEQFF

v_call: TRBV29-1
j_call: TRBJ2-5
cdr3_length: 15
d_call: -
clone_size: -
cdr3_nt: TGCAGCGGCTGGGGGACTCCTCGTGCCCAAGAGACCCAGTACTTC
cdr3_aa: CSGWGTPRAQETQYF

v_call: TRBV20-1
j_call: TRBJ1-1
cdr3_length: 15
d_call: -
clone_size: -
cdr3_nt: TGCAGTGCTAGAGATATCCGGGGGGGGAACACTGAAGCTTTCTTT
cdr3_aa: CSARDIRGGNTEAFF

v_call: TRBV20-1
j_call: TRBJ2-3
cdr3_length: 17
d_call: TRBD1
clone_size: -
cdr3_nt: TGCAGTGCTAACCGGCTTACGACAGGGGAACGCACAGATACGCAGTATTTT
cdr3_aa: CSANRLTTGERTDTQYF

v_call: TRBV12-3/TRBV12-4
j_call: TRBJ2-7
cdr3_length: 14
d_call: -
clone_size: many
cdr3_nt: TGTGCCAGCAGTTTTAGGGCAGGCTCCTACGAGCAGTACTTC
cdr3_aa: CASSFRAGSYEQYF

v_call: TRBV20-1
j_call: TRBJ1-2
cdr3_length: 14
d_call: -
clone_size: -
cdr3_nt: TGCAGTGCTGGAGAATCGGGGGCAGGATATGGCTACACCTTC
cdr3_aa: CSAGESGAGYGYTF

v_call: TRBV5-1
j_call: TRBJ1-5
cdr3_length: 15
d_call: TRBD1
clone_size: few
cdr3_nt: TGCGCCAGCAGCTTGGATAACAGGGGTCATCAGCCCCAGCATTTT
cdr3_aa: CASSLDNRGHQPQHF

v_call: TRBV14
j_call: TRBJ2-5
cdr3_length: 15
d_call: TRBD2
clone_size: few
cdr3_nt: TGTGCCAGCAGCCCTGGGGGGGGACCCTACAATGAGCAGTACTTC
cdr3_aa: CASSPGGGPYNEQYF

v_call: TRBV7-2
j_call: TRBJ1-2
cdr3_length: 16
d_call: TRBD1
clone_size: few
cdr3_nt: TGTGCCAGCAGCTTAGATGGGACAGGGCTCCCCTATGGCTACACCTTC
cdr3_aa: CASSLDGTGLPYGYTF

v_call: TRBV12-3/TRBV12-4
j_call: TRBJ2-3
cdr3_length: 14
d_call: -
clone_size: -
cdr3_nt: TGTGCCAGCAGTTTAACTAGCCGCGCAGATACGCAGTATTTT
cdr3_aa: CASSLTSRADTQYF

v_call: TRBV30
j_call: TRBJ2-1
cdr3_length: 14
d_call: TRBD1
clone_size: -
cdr3_nt: TGTGCCTGGAGGCTGGACAGGACCTACAATGAGCAGTTCTTC
cdr3_aa: CAWRLDRTYNEQFF

v_call: TRBV4-3
j_call: TRBJ1-2
cdr3_length: 15
d_call: -
clone_size: few
cdr3_nt: TGCGCCAGCAGCTGGGGGGTCGAAACTAACTATGGCTACACCTTC
cdr3_aa: CASSWGVETNYGYTF

v_call: TRBV4-2
j_call: TRBJ1-1
cdr3_length: 17
d_call: -
clone_size: few
cdr3_nt: TGTGCCAGCAGCTCCCAGACAGGAGTTATATCGAACACTGAAGCTTTCTTT
cdr3_aa: CASSSQTGVISNTEAFF

v_call: TRBV20-1
j_call: TRBJ1-4
cdr3_length: 13
d_call: -
clone_size: -
cdr3_nt: TGCAGTGCTAAGACAGGAAGGGATGAAAAACTGTTTTTT
cdr3_aa: CSAKTGRDEKLFF

v_call: TRBV10-3
j_call: TRBJ1-2
cdr3_length: 14
d_call: TRBD1
clone_size: many
cdr3_nt: TGTGCCACCGAGGGGGACAGTCGGGGCTATGGCTACACCTTC
cdr3_aa: CATEGDSRGYGYTF

v_call: TRBV27
j_call: TRBJ2-3
cdr3_length: 15
d_call: -
clone_size: -
cdr3_nt: TGTGCCAGCAGTTCCATCCCGAGGAGCACAGATACGCAGTATTTT
cdr3_aa: CASSSIPRSTDTQYF

v_call: TRBV20-1
j_call: TRBJ1-2
cdr3_length: 12
d_call: -
clone_size: -
cdr3_nt: TGCAGTGTCAGGGGAAGTAACTATGGCTACACCTTC
cdr3_aa: CSVRGSNYGYTF

v_call: TRBV10-3
j_call: TRBJ1-1
cdr3_length: 14
d_call: TRBD1
clone_size: few
cdr3_nt: TGTGCCTTCAGACAGGGGGCGGAGGGCACTGAAGCTTTCTTT
cdr3_aa: CAFRQGAEGTEAFF

v_call: TRBV21-1
j_call: TRBJ2-3
cdr3_length: 15
d_call: -
clone_size: many
cdr3_nt: TGTGCCAGCAGCAAAAAGGAGGGGGACACAGATACGCAGTATTTT
cdr3_aa: CASSKKEGDTDTQYF

v_call: TRBV20-1
j_call: TRBJ2-7
cdr3_length: 12
d_call: -
clone_size: few
cdr3_nt: TGCAGTGCTAGGGGGGCCTCGTACGAGCAGTACTTC
cdr3_aa: CSARGASYEQYF

v_call: TRBV2
j_call: TRBJ2-7
cdr3_length: 15
d_call: TRBD1
clone_size: -
cdr3_nt: TGTGCCAGCAGTTGGGGACAGGGGGCATCGTACGAGCAGTACTTC
cdr3_aa: CASSWGQGASYEQYF

v_call: TRBV4-3
j_call: TRBJ2-2
cdr3_length: 16
d_call: -
clone_size: few
cdr3_nt: TGCGCCAGCAGCCAAGATTTGGGCGCGAACACCGGGGAGCTGTTTTTT
cdr3_aa: CASSQDLGANTGELFF

v_call: TRBV7-3
j_call: TRBJ2-6
cdr3_length: 17
d_call: -
clone_size: -
cdr3_nt: TGTGCCAGCAGCCCGCAAATCAGGGCTCTTGGGGCCAACGTCCTGACTTTC
cdr3_aa: CASSPQIRALGANVLTF

v_call: TRBV14
j_call: TRBJ2-7
cdr3_length: 16
d_call: -
clone_size: -
cdr3_nt: TGTGCCAGCGGCCAAGTCTATAGGAGCTCCTACAATGAGCAGTACTTC
cdr3_aa: CASGQVYRSSYNEQYF

v_call: TRBV7-2
j_call: TRBJ1-1
cdr3_length: 15
d_call: -
clone_size: -
cdr3_nt: TGTGCCGGCAGCTTAGAGATAGGGAGGAACACTGAAGCTTTCTTT
cdr3_aa: CAGSLEIGRNTEAFF

v_call: TRBV19
j_call: TRBJ1-2
cdr3_length: 14
d_call: TRBD1
clone_size: -
cdr3_nt: TGTGCCAGTAGAATCGACAGGGTTAACTATGGCTACACCTTC
cdr3_aa: CASRIDRVNYGYTF

v_call: TRBV7-8
j_call: TRBJ2-3
cdr3_length: 16
d_call: -
clone_size: -
cdr3_nt: TGTGCCAGCAGCAAAGTTAAGGGACCGGGACGGGATACGCAGTATTTT
cdr3_aa: CASSKVKGPGRDTQYF

v_call: TRBV30
j_call: TRBJ2-6
cdr3_length: 16
d_call: -
clone_size: -
cdr3_nt: TGTGCCTGGAGTGGCCAAGCAGGTTCCGGGGCCAACGTCCTGACTTTC
cdr3_aa: CAWSGQAGSGANVLTF

v_call: TRBV7-2
j_call: TRBJ2-7
cdr3_length: 17
d_call: TRBD2
clone_size: -
cdr3_nt: TGTGCCAGCAGCTTAGCGGTATGGCGGGGGGCCAGGAATGAGCAGTACTTC
cdr3_aa: CASSLAVWRGARNEQYF

v_call: TRBV5-1
j_call: TRBJ2-1
cdr3_length: 14
d_call: TRBD1
clone_size: few
cdr3_nt: TGCGCCAGCAGCTTGGGGACAGGGACCATTGAGCAGTTCTTC
cdr3_aa: CASSLGTGTIEQFF

v_call: TRBV4-1
j_call: TRBJ1-2
cdr3_length: 14
d_call: TRBD1
clone_size: -
cdr3_nt: TGCGCCAGCAGCCAGATCACAGGGGTCTATGGCTACACCTTC
cdr3_aa: CASSQITGVYGYTF

v_call: TRBV29-1
j_call: TRBJ2-7
cdr3_length: 14
d_call: -
clone_size: -
cdr3_nt: TGCAGCGTCCGAGTGGGGGGTGTCTCCTACGAGCAGTACTTC
cdr3_aa: CSVRVGGVSYEQYF

v_call: TRBV5-1
j_call: TRBJ2-1
cdr3_length: 16
d_call: TRBD1
clone_size: many
cdr3_nt: TGCGCCAGCAGCTTGGTTACGAGAGGGGGCAAGACTGAGCAGTTCTTC
cdr3_aa: CASSLVTRGGKTEQFF

v_call: TRBV5-1
j_call: TRBJ2-7
cdr3_length: 13
d_call: -
clone_size: many
cdr3_nt: TGCGCCAGCAGCTTGGATGGAGCCTACGAGCAGTACTTC
cdr3_aa: CASSLDGAYEQYF

v_call: TRBV27
j_call: TRBJ2-1
cdr3_length: 14
d_call: TRBD2
clone_size: -
cdr3_nt: TGTGCCAGCAGCCCATCACTAGCGGACAATGAGCAGTTCTTC
cdr3_aa: CASSPSLADNEQFF

v_call: TRBV25-1
j_call: TRBJ1-1
cdr3_length: 14
d_call: -
clone_size: -
cdr3_nt: TGTGCCAGCAGTGCGCCCATCGGTAGCACTGAAGCTTTCTTT
cdr3_aa: CASSAPIGSTEAFF

v_call: TRBV10-3
j_call: TRBJ1-1
cdr3_length: 16
d_call: -
clone_size: -
cdr3_nt: TGTGCCATCAGTGAGCCAGCGGGGGGCATGAACACTGAAGCTTTCTTT
cdr3_aa: CAISEPAGGMNTEAFF